This TCR beta chain comes out of a study of blood T cells in healthy people across ages. This CDR3 has 15 amino acids. Trimming removed 5 bases from V and 0 bases from J, with 14 bases in between. It was with a sample-barcoded 5' primer and a J-beta primer mix that a second PCR of roughly 6 to 12 cycles was run. TCRdb redid the calling of the 5' RACE reads with MiXCR, one entry per CDR3 protein. In the table there are around 1,800,000 distinct CDR3 sequences, 39% of which are singletons. Sequences were obtained from blood. The chain couples TRBV12-3 or TRBV12-4 to TRBJ2-7, with D possibly being TRBD1 (5 bases). This TCR came from a human donor in good health. CDR3 loop: CASSLQGFLSYEQYF. In DNA form, the CDR3 reads TGTGCCAGCAGTCTCCAGGGATTTCTCTCCTACGAGCAGTACTTC.